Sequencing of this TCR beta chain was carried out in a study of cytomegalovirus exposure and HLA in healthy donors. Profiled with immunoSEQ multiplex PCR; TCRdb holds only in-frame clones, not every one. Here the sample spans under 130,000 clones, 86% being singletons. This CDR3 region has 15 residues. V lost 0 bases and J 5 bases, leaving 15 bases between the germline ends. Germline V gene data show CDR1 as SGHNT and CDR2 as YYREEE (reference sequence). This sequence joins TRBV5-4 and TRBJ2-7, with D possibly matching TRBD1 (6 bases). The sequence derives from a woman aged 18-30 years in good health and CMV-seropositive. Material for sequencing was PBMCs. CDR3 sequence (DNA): TGTGCCAGCAGCTTGGGCCAAGGCAGGGGCCACGAGCAGTACTTC. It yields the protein CASSLGQGRGHEQYF.